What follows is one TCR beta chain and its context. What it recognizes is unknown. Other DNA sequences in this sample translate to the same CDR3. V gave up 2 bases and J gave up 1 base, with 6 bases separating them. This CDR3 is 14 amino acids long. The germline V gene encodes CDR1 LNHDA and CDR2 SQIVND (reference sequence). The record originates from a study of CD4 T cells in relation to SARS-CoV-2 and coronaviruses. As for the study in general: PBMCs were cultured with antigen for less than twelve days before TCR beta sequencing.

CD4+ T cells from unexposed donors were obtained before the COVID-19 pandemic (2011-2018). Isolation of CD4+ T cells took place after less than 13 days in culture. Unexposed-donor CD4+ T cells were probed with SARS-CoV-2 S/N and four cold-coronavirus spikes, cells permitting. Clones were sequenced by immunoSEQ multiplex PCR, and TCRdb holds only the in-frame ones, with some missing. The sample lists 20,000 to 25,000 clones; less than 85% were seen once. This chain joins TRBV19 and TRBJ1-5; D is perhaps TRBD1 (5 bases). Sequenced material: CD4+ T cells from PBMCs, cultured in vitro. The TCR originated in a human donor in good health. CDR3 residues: CASSIQGSNQPQHF. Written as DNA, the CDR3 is TGTGCCAGTAGTATACAGGGAAGCAATCAGCCCCAGCATTTT.